A selection of T cell receptor beta chains follows, all from one sample in a study of chronic HIV infection and antiretroviral therapy. TCRdb re-analysed the 5' RACE reads in MiXCR, keeping a single row per CDR3 protein. The repertoire includes just over 30,000 distinct CDR3 sequences, about 9.7% of them detected once, and under 3% sits in the top ten. The sample comprised peripheral blood. These receptors all stem from an adult who had HIV and had not received antiretroviral therapy, or was an uninfected healthy control (not recorded which). CDR3s include the opening cysteine and the closing phenylalanine or tryptophan. The D gene is left open where the match is weak. The listing skips clone size in some rows; elsewhere it reads once, few, many or a size class.

D gene | J gene | clone size | V gene | CDR3 DNA | CDR3 protein
TRBD1 | TRBJ1-3 | - | TRBV2 | TGTGCCAGCCGAAACAGGGGAAGCTCTGGAAACACCATATATTTT | CASRNRGSSGNTIYF
- | TRBJ2-5 | few | TRBV29-1 | TGCAGCGTTGTGAGGGGGGAGACCCAGTACTTC | CSVVRGETQYF
- | TRBJ2-6 | many | TRBV12-3/TRBV12-4 | TGTGCCAGCAGTTTAAGGGTTTCTGGGGCCAACGTCCTGACTTTC | CASSLRVSGANVLTF
TRBD2 | TRBJ2-2 | few | TRBV18 | TGTGCCAGCTCACCACCGGGACTAGCGGGAGTTTGGACCGGGGAGCTGTTTTTT | CASSPPGLAGVWTGELFF
- | TRBJ1-5 | - | TRBV20-1 | TGCAGTGCGCCGGAGGCAGGGGAGGGACGGCAGCCCCAGCATTTT | CSAPEAGEGRQPQHF
TRBD1 | TRBJ1-5 | few | TRBV20-1 | TGCAGTGCTACCAGGGGGCAGGTTCAGCCCCAGCATTTT | CSATRGQVQPQHF
TRBD2 | TRBJ2-2 | many | TRBV9 | TGTGCCAGCAGCGGGCCCAGGCGGGGGGACACCGGGGAGCTGTTTTTT | CASSGPRRGDTGELFF
TRBD1 | TRBJ1-2 | few | TRBV15 | TGTGCCACCAGCAGAGAGGAAGGGGGCCTGGATGGCTACACCTTC | CATSREEGGLDGYTF
- | TRBJ1-1 | many | TRBV29-1 | TGCAGCGTTGTCCGGCCGTTGAACACTGAAGCTTTCTTT | CSVVRPLNTEAFF
- | TRBJ2-7 | many | TRBV11-2 | TGTGCCAGCAGCTTAGGGGCTAGGGGGATCGAGCAGTACTTC | CASSLGARGIEQYF
- | TRBJ1-1 | few | TRBV10-3 | TGTGCCATCAGGGACCCGAACACTGAAGCTTTCTTT | CAIRDPNTEAFF
- | TRBJ1-5 | many | TRBV20-1 | TGCAGTGCCCTCCCAGACAGGAGTAGCAATCAGCCCCAGCATTTT | CSALPDRSSNQPQHF
TRBD1 | TRBJ1-5 | many | TRBV6-2/TRBV6-3 | TGTGCCAGCAGTTACCTACTGACAGGGCTTAGCAATCAGCCCCAGCATTTT | CASSYLLTGLSNQPQHF
- | TRBJ2-5 | - | TRBV4-1 | TGCGCCAGCAGCCAAGGCCCAGCGGAGGGGGAGACCCAGTACTTC | CASSQGPAEGETQYF
- | TRBJ2-1 | many | TRBV5-5 | TGTGCCAGCAGCTGGGGCGTCTCCGCGGAGAATGAGCAGTTCTTC | CASSWGVSAENEQFF
- | TRBJ2-7 | many | TRBV10-3 | TGTGCCATCAGTGAGAGTAAGGGGGGCTACGAGCAGTACTTC | CAISESKGGYEQYF
- | TRBJ2-7 | many | TRBV25-1 | TGTGCCAGCAGTAATTGGGCGGGCGAGCAGTACTTC | CASSNWAGEQYF
TRBD2 | TRBJ2-6 | many | TRBV29-1 | TGCAGCGTTGAAGGGGGAGGGGCTGGGGCCAACGTCCTGACTTTC | CSVEGGGAGANVLTF
TRBD1 | TRBJ2-3 | - | TRBV7-2 | TGTGCCAGCAGCCCGGGACAGGTCACAGATACGCAGTATTTT | CASSPGQVTDTQYF
- | TRBJ2-1 | many | TRBV7-6 | TGTGCCAGCAGCTTAGATCTTCCCGGGGTGTCTTTCAACAATGAGCAGTTCTTC | CASSLDLPGVSFNNEQFF
- | TRBJ2-5 | - | TRBV3-1 | TGTGCCAGCAGCCCGGGGCCCAGGGGGGCGTGGACCCAGTACTTC | CASSPGPRGAWTQYF
- | TRBJ2-3 | few | TRBV28 | TGTGCCAGCAGTTTGCCCAGGGTTTACACAGATACGCAGTATTTT | CASSLPRVYTDTQYF
- | TRBJ2-7 | many | TRBV10-3 | TGTGCCATCAGAAAGGGGCCCACCTACGAGCAGTACTTC | CAIRKGPTYEQYF
TRBD1 | TRBJ2-5 | many | TRBV4-2 | TGTGCCAGCAGCCAAGATCCCCAGGGGGCAGTAAAGACAGCCCGGGAGACCCAGTACTTC | CASSQDPQGAVKTARETQYF
- | TRBJ2-1 | - | TRBV21-1 | TGTGCCAGCAGCAGCTACAGGGGGCGGGATGAGCAGTTCTTC | CASSSYRGRDEQFF
- | TRBJ1-3 | - | TRBV29-1 | TGCAGCGTCCGCACAGGGCCCTGGCTCACTTTT | CSVRTGPWLTF
TRBD1 | TRBJ1-4 | many | TRBV7-2 | TGTGCCAGCAGCCAAGACAGGGAGGGTGAAAAACTGTTTTTT | CASSQDREGEKLFF
- | TRBJ2-7 | - | TRBV20-1 | TGCAGTGCCACGCAGGACTCCTACGAGCAGTACTTC | CSATQDSYEQYF
- | TRBJ2-5 | many | TRBV28 | TGTGCCAGCAGTTCAATGTGGGCCCAGTACTTC | CASSSMWAQYF
- | TRBJ2-1 | - | TRBV4-1 | TGCGCCAGCAGCCAAGATCAAGCCCGAAATGAGCAGTTCTTC | CASSQDQARNEQFF
TRBD2 | TRBJ2-1 | few | TRBV7-9 | TGTGCCAGCAGCTTAGGTGCCCTAGCGGGAGTTTTCAATGAGCAGTTCTTC | CASSLGALAGVFNEQFF
- | TRBJ2-5 | many | TRBV27 | TGTGCCAGCAGGGCGCAGGTCCAAGAGACCCAGTACTTC | CASRAQVQETQYF
- | TRBJ1-3 | many | TRBV25-1 | TGTGCCAGCAGTGGCCCGGGGTCCACTCGCGGAAACACCATATATTTT | CASSGPGSTRGNTIYF
TRBD1 | TRBJ1-1 | - | TRBV6-2/TRBV6-3 | TGTGCCAGCAGTTACTCGATCCAGGGGGATACTGAAGCTTTCTTT | CASSYSIQGDTEAFF
- | TRBJ1-1 | - | TRBV2 | TGTGCCAGCAGGCGGGGGAACACTGAAGCTTTCTTT | CASRRGNTEAFF
- | TRBJ1-1 | many | TRBV10-3 | TGTGCCACCCTCAGGGGCGACCAGAACACTGAAGCTTTCTTT | CATLRGDQNTEAFF
- | TRBJ1-1 | - | TRBV4-3 | TGCGCCAGCAGCCGAGGGCCGGGACTGGGGACTGAAGCTTTCTTT | CASSRGPGLGTEAFF
- | TRBJ1-1 | - | TRBV7-9 | TGTGCCAGCAGCCCCCCTTCGGCAGAAGCTTTCTTT | CASSPPSAEAFF
TRBD1 | TRBJ2-3 | once | TRBV2 | TGTGCCAGCAGTGAGTCGGGACAGGGGGCAGATACGCAGTATTTT | CASSESGQGADTQYF
TRBD1 | TRBJ2-5 | many | TRBV29-1 | TGCAGCGTTGTTCACAGGGGTCAAGAGACCCAGTACTTC | CSVVHRGQETQYF
- | TRBJ1-1 | many | TRBV12-3/TRBV12-4 | TGTGCCAGCAGTCCCCGGACAGTGAACACTGAAGCTTTCTTT | CASSPRTVNTEAFF
TRBD1 | TRBJ1-1 | many | TRBV27 | TGTGCCAGCCTGGGGACAGGGGGACCGAACACTGAAGCTTTCTTT | CASLGTGGPNTEAFF
- | TRBJ1-4 | few | TRBV29-1 | TGCAGCGTCACGGAGTCGGCTAATGAAAAACTGTTTTTT | CSVTESANEKLFF
- | TRBJ2-6 | many | TRBV4-3 | TGCGCCAGCAGCCCCTCTGCGGATTCTGGGGCCAACGTCCTGACTTTC | CASSPSADSGANVLTF
TRBD1 | TRBJ1-1 | - | TRBV10-3 | TGTGCCATCAGTGAGCGGGACAGGGTGACTGAAGCTTTCTTT | CAISERDRVTEAFF